In its sample, the clone carrying this T cell receptor (beta chain) was seen many times. As yet, its antigen is unknown. This sample was taken from a study of T-cell memory formation after mild COVID-19. The overall study: The study found TCR clusters largely donor specific.

The CDR3 is made up of 15 amino acids. V shed 5 bases and J 7 bases; nucleotides not matched to a gene: 11. Germline V gives CDR1 SEHNR, CDR2 FQNEAQ (reference sequence). 5'RACE primed at constant segments yielded TCR alpha and TCR beta cDNA libraries bearing sample barcodes and UMIs. TCRdb recomputed calls from the 5' RACE reads with MiXCR, one row per CDR3 protein. Of 60,000 to 65,000 distinct CDR3 sequences listed, 9% to 9.5% are singletons. The study, taken as a whole, reports: Cross-reactive memory apparently joined, as some responding clones appeared in pre-infection memory. Clones contracting over day 15 to 85 were CD4/CD8 balanced, with later expanders leaning CD4+.

The chain recombines TRBV7-9 with TRBJ2-5; 9 nucleotides line up with TRBD2. The sample comprised PBMCs or a T cell subset sorted from them (not recorded which). This sequence originates from a man between 18 and 29 years old who had mild COVID-19 (a few samples of this study predate the infection). Cell type and time point are not known. CDR3 sequence (DNA): TGTGCCAGCAGCCCACGGGGGACTAGCTGGGGGACCCAGTACTTC. Translating it yields CASSPRGTSWGTQYF.